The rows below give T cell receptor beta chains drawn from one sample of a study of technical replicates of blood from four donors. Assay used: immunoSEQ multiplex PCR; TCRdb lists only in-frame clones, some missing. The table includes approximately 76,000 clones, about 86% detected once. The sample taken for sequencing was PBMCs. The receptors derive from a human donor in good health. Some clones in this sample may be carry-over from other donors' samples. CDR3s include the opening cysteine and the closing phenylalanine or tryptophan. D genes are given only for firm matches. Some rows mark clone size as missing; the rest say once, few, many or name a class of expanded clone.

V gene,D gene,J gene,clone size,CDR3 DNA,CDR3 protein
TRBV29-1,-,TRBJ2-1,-,TGCAGCGTTCGCAGGGCCTACAATGAGCAGTTCTTC,CSVRRAYNEQFF
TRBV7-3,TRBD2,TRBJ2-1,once,TGTGCCAGCAGAGCCAACCAAGCGGGGGGGGCCTACAATGAGCAGTTCTTC,CASRANQAGGAYNEQFF
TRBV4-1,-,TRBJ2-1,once,TGCGCCAGCAGCCAAGCCCCGGGCTCCTACAATGAGCAGTTCTTC,CASSQAPGSYNEQFF
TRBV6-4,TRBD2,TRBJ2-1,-,TGTGCCAGCAGTGTAGACCGACTAGCGGTTAATGAGCAGTTCTTC,CASSVDRLAVNEQFF
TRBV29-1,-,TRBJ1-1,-,TGCAGCGTTGAGGGACAATCAACTGAAGCTTTCTTT,CSVEGQSTEAFF
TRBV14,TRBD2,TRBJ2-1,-,TGTGCCAGCAGCCAAGAGTTGTACGCGGGGGGACACAATGAGCAGTTCTTC,CASSQELYAGGHNEQFF
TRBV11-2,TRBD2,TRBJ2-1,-,TGTGCCAGCAGCTTAGAGGCTAGCGGGGGGAGGGAGCAGTTCTTC,CASSLEASGGREQFF
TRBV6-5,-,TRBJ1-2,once,TGTGCCAGCTCCAGCGAAAGCTATGGCTACACCTTC,CASSSESYGYTF
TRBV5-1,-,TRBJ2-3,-,TGCGCCAGCAGCTTGGACCGGAGGACAGATACGCAGTATTTT,CASSLDRRTDTQYF
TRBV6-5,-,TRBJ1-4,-,TGTGCCAGCAGTCGGACACCAACTAATGAAAAACTGTTTTTT,CASSRTPTNEKLFF
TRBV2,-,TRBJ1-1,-,TGTGCCAGCACTTGGGGGGGGTATACTGAAGCTTTCTTT,CASTWGGYTEAFF
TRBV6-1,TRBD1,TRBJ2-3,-,TGTGCCAGCAGGCCGGGACAGGGGGTAACAGATACGCAGTATTTT,CASRPGQGVTDTQYF
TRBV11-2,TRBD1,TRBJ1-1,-,TGTGCCAGCAGCCAGACAGGGAGACGGAACACTGAAGCTTTCTTT,CASSQTGRRNTEAFF
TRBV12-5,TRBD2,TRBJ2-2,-,TGTGCTAGTGGTTCCGGACTAGCGGGGGGGGGCACCGGGGAGCTGTTTTTT,CASGSGLAGGGTGELFF
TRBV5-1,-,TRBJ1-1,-,TGCGCCAGCAGCTTGGAGGGGACTGAAGCTTTCTTT,CASSLEGTEAFF
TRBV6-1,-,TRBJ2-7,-,TGTGCCAGCAGTGAGGAACCCATCCTACGAGGGCAGTACTTC,CASSEEPILRGQYF
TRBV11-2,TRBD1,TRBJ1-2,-,TGTGCCAGCAGCTCCCAGGGGGCTGCTAACTATGGCTACACCTTC,CASSSQGAANYGYTF
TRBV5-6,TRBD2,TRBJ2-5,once,TGTGCCAGCAGCTTGGGACTGAAGATTGGACTAGCGGAAGAGACCCAGTACTTC,CASSLGLKIGLAEETQYF
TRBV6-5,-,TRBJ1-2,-,TGTGCCAGCGCGACGCGGGCGGGGAACGTCTATGGCTACACCTTC,CASATRAGNVYGYTF
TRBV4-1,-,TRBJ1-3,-,TGCGCCAGCAGCCAAGAGGGGAGCCTACGGACCATATATTTT,CASSQEGSLRTIYF
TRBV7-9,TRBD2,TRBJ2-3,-,TGTGCCAGCAGCGATAGGACTAGCAGCACAGATACGCAGTATTTT,CASSDRTSSTDTQYF
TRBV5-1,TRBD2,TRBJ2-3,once,TGCGCCAGCAGCTTCGCGGGAGGGCAGGATACGCAGTATTTT,CASSFAGGQDTQYF
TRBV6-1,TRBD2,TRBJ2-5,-,TGTGCCAGCAGTGAATGGCGGGAGGAGACCCAGTACTTC,CASSEWREETQYF
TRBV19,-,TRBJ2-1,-,TGTGCCAGTAGTATCAGGGCCGACTCCTACAATGAGCAGTTCTTC,CASSIRADSYNEQFF
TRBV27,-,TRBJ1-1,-,TGTGCCAGCAGGCAGGGGATGAACACTGAAGCTTTCTTT,CASRQGMNTEAFF
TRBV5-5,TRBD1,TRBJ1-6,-,TGTGCCAGCAGCCCTAGGACAGGGGCCAACCGTGATTCACCCCTCCACTTT,CASSPRTGANRDSPLHF
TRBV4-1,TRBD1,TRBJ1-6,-,TGCGCCAGCAGCCAAACATCAGGGGGAAGGCGGAATTCACCCCTCCACTTT,CASSQTSGGRRNSPLHF
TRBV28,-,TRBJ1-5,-,TGTGCCAGCAGAACCCGGGACTCCTCCAGGGGCAATCAGCCCCAGCATTTT,CASRTRDSSRGNQPQHF
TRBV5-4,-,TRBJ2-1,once,TGTGCCAGCAGCTTGGCAGCGCAGAGCAATGAGCAGTTCTTC,CASSLAAQSNEQFF
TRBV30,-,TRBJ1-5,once,TGTGCCTGGAGCGAGGGTAGCAATCAGCCCCAGCATTTT,CAWSEGSNQPQHF
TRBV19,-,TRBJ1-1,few,TGTGCCAGTAGTAATGCGGCCCCGTTTGAAGCTTTCTTT,CASSNAAPFEAFF
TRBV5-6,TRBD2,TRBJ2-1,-,TGTGCCAGCAGCTTGAGCGGGAGGGCCGCTGAGCAGTTCTTC,CASSLSGRAAEQFF
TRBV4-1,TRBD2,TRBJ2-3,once,TGCGCCAGCAGCCAAGCCCCACCGGGACTAGGGACAGATACGCAGTATTTT,CASSQAPPGLGTDTQYF
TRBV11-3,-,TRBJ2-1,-,TGTGCCAGCAGCCACCGGGAGTCCTTTGAGCAGTTCTTC,CASSHRESFEQFF
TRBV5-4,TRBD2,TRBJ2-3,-,TGTGCCAGCAGCTCGACTAGCGGGGCCACAGATACGCAGTATTTT,CASSSTSGATDTQYF
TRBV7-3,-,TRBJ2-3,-,TGTGCCAGCACCGACGGGACAGATACGCAGTATTTT,CASTDGTDTQYF
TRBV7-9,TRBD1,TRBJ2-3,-,TGTGCCAGCAGCTTAGGGGACAGGGGGCGAGATACGCAGTATTTT,CASSLGDRGRDTQYF
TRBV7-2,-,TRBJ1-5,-,TGTGCCAGCAGCTTAGGCTTAGCGAATCAGCCCCAGCATTTT,CASSLGLANQPQHF
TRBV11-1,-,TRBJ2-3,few,TGTGCCAGCAGCTTTCCGTTCGACGGACAGCGCACAGATACGCAGTATTTT,CASSFPFDGQRTDTQYF
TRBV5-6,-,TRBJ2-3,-,TGTGCCAGCAGCTTGGGTGGACAAGGGAACACAGATACGCAGTATTTT,CASSLGGQGNTDTQYF
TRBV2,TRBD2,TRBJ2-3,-,TGTGCCAGCCGTATTAGCGGGGCCACAGATACGCAGTATTTT,CASRISGATDTQYF
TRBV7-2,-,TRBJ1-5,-,TGTGCCAGCAGCTTAATCTGGAGTAAAGATCAGCCCCAGCATTTT,CASSLIWSKDQPQHF